Each of the 4 T cell receptor beta chains below was sequenced from the same sample in a study of blood T cell repertoires in COVID-19. Assay used: immunoSEQ multiplex PCR; TCRdb lists only in-frame clones, some missing. The data show about 170,000 clones, roughly 80% seen once. The sample consisted of PBMCs or T cells enriched from blood (not recorded which). The origin of the receptors is a woman in her fifties or sixties who had recovered from COVID-19.

This sequence joins TRBV28 and TRBJ2-7; TRBD2 is a possible D gene (6 bases). The V and J ends lost 3 bases and 7 bases respectively, with 16 bases between them. The CDR3 consists of 14 residues. CDR1 and CDR2 from the germline V gene are MDHEN and SYDVKM. The CDR3 nucleotides are TGTGCCAGCAGTTTCTCGAGGGGCGCGGGGGAGCAGTACGTC. Translation: CASSFSRGAGEQYV.

The V gene is TRBV2, the J gene TRBJ2-2; D perhaps matches TRBD2 (5 bases). Trimming stripped 7 bases from V and 6 bases from J, with 15 bases between. There are 14 residues in the CDR3. Germline V lookup: CDR1 SNHLY, CDR2 FYNNEI. CDR3 in amino acids: CASNSDRGAGELFF. CDR3 in DNA: TGTGCCAGCAACTCGGATCGGGGAGCCGGGGAGCTGTTTTTT.

J is TRBJ1-5 and V is TRBV18; D not resolved. Germline CDR1 is KGHSH and CDR2 is LQKENI. V lost 3 bases and J lost 6, with 12 bases in between. The CDR3 loop spans 14 amino acids. CDR3 sequence: CASSPSGGFQPQHF. The CDR3 region has the DNA TGTGCCAGCTCACCCTCAGGAGGGTTTCAGCCCCAGCATTTT.

The chain carries TRBV29-1 and TRBJ1-2; 7 positions match TRBD1. In germline, CDR1 is SQVTM, CDR2 ANQGSEA. CDR3 length: 13 amino acids. Trimming at V came to 4 bases and at J to 2 bases, leaving 4 bases not matched to a gene. Here the CDR3 reads CSVGAGGNYGYTF. As DNA, the CDR3 is TGCAGCGTTGGGGCAGGGGGGAACTATGGCTACACCTTC.